The 21 T cell receptor beta chains reported below all come from one sample, sequenced in a study of T and B cells in COVID-19 patients. Blood genomic DNA input for TRB amplification was roughly 250-500 ng. TRB rearrangements were amplified by multiplex PCR with BIOMED2 TRB-A/B primers. Each CDR3 protein gets one entry after TCRdb re-called the multiplex PCR reads with MiXCR. Among several thousand distinct CDR3 sequences listed, less than 30% were seen once. Sequenced sample: blood. The receptors derive from a human donor with active COVID-19.

This clonotype has more than one count but fewer than ten. The chain links TRBV6-6 to TRBJ1-6, with 8 bases aligning to TRBD1. Germline CDR1 is MNHNY and CDR2 is SVGAGI (reference sequence). The CDR3 spans 12 residues. The junction had 1 base not matched to a gene; V was cut back by 6 bases and J by 9 bases. As DNA, the CDR3 is TGTGCCAGCAGGCAGGGGGCTTCACCCCTCCACTTT. This codes for CASRQGASPLHF.

This clonotype is labeled medium-sized. J is TRBJ1-2 and V is TRBV6-5; no clear D. The CDR3 consists of 15 residues. Trimming took 6 bases from V and 4 from J, leaving 18 bases between them. In germline, CDR1 is MNHEY, CDR2 SVGAGI. The CDR3 protein is CASSSGGRPSYGYTF. The CDR3 region has the DNA TGTGCCAGCAGCTCCGGTGGAAGGCCTAGCTATGGCTACACCTTC.

This clonotype has just a few counts. The gene calls are TRBV12-3 or TRBV12-4 and TRBJ1-5, with D unclear. This CDR3 is 12 amino acids long. V was trimmed by 2 bases and J by 5 bases, leaving 4 bases between them. The CDR3 sequence: CASSLWHQPQHF. The CDR3 coding sequence is TGTGCCAGCAGTTTATGGCATCAGCCCCAGCATTTT.

The chain links TRBV6-1 to TRBJ2-3; 11 nucleotides match TRBD2. Looked up from germline, CDR1 is MNHNS and CDR2 is SASEGT. V was clipped by 6 bases and J by 1 base; unmatched bases: 6. This CDR3 is 16 amino acids long. This chain's CDR3 is CASSRPGLAGTDTQYF. The CDR3, as DNA: TGTGCCAGCAGCCGACCGGGACTAGCGGGCACAGATACGCAGTATTTT.

The table lists this clonotype with a few counts. The chain combines TRBV4-3 with TRBJ2-2; no clear D. The CDR3 covers 13 residues. CDR1 and CDR2 from the germline V gene are LGHNA and YSLEER. The germline V and J ends were trimmed by 6 bases and 11 bases, with 16 bases remaining between them. CDR3 nucleotide sequence: TGCGCCAGCAGAGGTTGGGCTCGCGGAGAGCTGTTTTTT. Translating it yields CASRGWARGELFF.

This clonotype is medium-sized (0.01 to 0.1%). The V gene is TRBV6-5, the J gene TRBJ1-5, with 8 nucleotides matching TRBD1. Unmatched junction bases numbered 12, after V lost 0 bases and J lost 5 bases. Germline V gives CDR1 MNHEY, CDR2 SVGAGI. The CDR3 contains 18 residues. CDR3 DNA: TGTGCCAGCAGTTACTCCTTTCCGGACAGGGACCTTCATCAGCCCCAGCATTTT. It is translated as CASSYSFPDRDLHQPQHF.

About this clonotype itself: A much larger clonotype is one base distant, so this may be a read error. The rearrangement uses TRBV4-3 and TRBJ2-1; 10 nucleotides align to TRBD2. The CDR3 is made up of 16 amino acids. Germline-derived CDR1 and CDR2 are LGHNA and YSLEER. J lost 1 base, V lost 1 base, and 1 base had no gene match. The chain's CDR3 is CASSQGTSGSYNEQFF. Written as DNA, the CDR3 is TGCGCCAGCAGCCAAGGGACTAGCGGTTCCTACAATGAGCAGTTCTTC.

By proportion, this clonotype is medium-sized. The CDR3 spells CASSLGGKQYF. DNA for the CDR3: TGTGCCAGCAGTTTAGGGGGAAAGCAGTACTTC. The chain is built from TRBV27 and TRBJ2-7; D is possibly TRBD1 or TRBD2 (5 bases each). The V end lost 2 bases, the J end lost 8 bases, and 7 bases lay between the germline ends. Per the germline V gene, CDR1 is MNHEY and CDR2 is SMNVEV (reference sequence). The CDR3 covers 11 residues.

In its sample, this clonotype ranks as medium-sized. This chain uses TRBV12-3 or TRBV12-4 with TRBJ1-1; D unresolved. The CDR3 spans 13 residues. V shed 6 bases and J shed 1 base, with 9 bases lying between them. The CDR3 DNA is TGTGCCAGCAGCCTCGGCAAGAACACTGAAGCTTTCTTT. As protein: CASSLGKNTEAFF.

This clonotype was counted between two and nine times. The genes are TRBV9 and TRBJ2-1; 7 bases match TRBD2. CDR1 is SGDLS, CDR2 YYNGEE, per germline. The length of the CDR3 is 14 residues. The ends lost 3 bases at V and 5 bases at J; junction bases unmatched: 5. The CDR3 DNA follows: TGTGCCAGCAGCGATGCTAGCGGACACAATGAGCAGTTCTTC. Encoded protein: CASSDASGHNEQFF.

By share, this clonotype ranks as medium-sized. The V call is TRBV18, the J call TRBJ2-1, with 7 bases that match TRBD2. The length of the CDR3 is 18 residues. Germline CDR1 and CDR2: KGHSH and LQKENI. J gave up 4 bases and V 2 bases, and 14 bases lay outside the gene matches. CDR3 DNA: TGTGCCAGCTCACCATCTGGGGAGGGCAATCATTTTTACAATGAGCAGTTCTTC. Its protein is CASSPSGEGNHFYNEQFF.

This clonotype is medium-sized (0.01 to 0.1%). In DNA, the CDR3 is TGTGCCATCAGGAGACCGGGCCGGAGGTACGAGCAGTACTTC. It specifies CAIRRPGRRYEQYF. This chain uses TRBV10-3 with TRBJ2-7; D is possibly TRBD2 (5 bases). The CDR3 is 14 amino acids. Looked up from germline, CDR1 is ENHRY and CDR2 is SYGVKD. V shed 6 bases and J shed 4 bases, with 16 bases lying between them.

This rearrangement joins TRBV20-1 to TRBJ1-2, with a tentative D call TRBD1 (6 bases). V was clipped by 5 bases and J by 8 bases, with 12 bases between them. The CDR3 loop spans 11 amino acids. The V gene's germline CDR1 is DFQATT and CDR2 SNEGSKA (reference sequence). CDR3 DNA sequence: TGCAGTGCTGGAGGGGGAGAGGGCTACACCTTC. Protein: CSAGGGEGYTF.

By share, this clonotype counts as medium-sized. The rearrangement joins TRBV29-1 to TRBJ1-1, with D perhaps matching TRBD1 (6 bases). The CDR3 runs 14 residues. Germline V gene sequence: CDR1 SQVTM, CDR2 ANQGSEA. The V and J ends lost 6 bases and 8 bases respectively, with 22 bases between them. The CDR3 protein is CSVEGFHPGGEAFF. In DNA, the CDR3 is TGCAGCGTCGAGGGTTTTCACCCGGGGGGCGAAGCTTTCTTT. Full variable domain (outside the CDR3, taken from reference TRBV29-1 and TRBJ1-1): SAVISQKPSRDICQRGTSLTIQCQVDSQVTMMFWYRQQPGQSLTLIATANQGSEATYESGFVIDKFPISRPNLTFSTLTVSNMSPEDSSIYLCSVEGFHPGGEAFFGQGTRLTVV.

The gene calls are TRBV20-1 and TRBJ2-1, with 8 bases fitting TRBD2. V trimming: 6 bases; J trimming: 5 bases; junction bases outside the gene matches: 12. Germline V gives CDR1 DFQATT, CDR2 SNEGSKA (reference sequence). The CDR3 has 15 residues. DNA for the CDR3: TGCAGTGCCTCACAGCTGGCGGGAGGTCACAATGAGCAGTTCTTC. Protein product: CSASQLAGGHNEQFF.

The table lists this clonotype with a few counts. The chain employs TRBV2 and TRBJ2-7; a weak D match, TRBD2 (6 bases). The CDR3 is 13 residues long. Germline V gene lookup returns CDR1 SNHLY and CDR2 FYNNEI. V was clipped by 6 bases and J by 5 bases, with 14 bases between them. The CDR3 is CASSAREIDEQYF. In nucleotides, the CDR3 is TGTGCCAGCAGCGCCCGGGAGATTGACGAGCAGTACTTC.

This clonotype is labeled as medium-sized. The V and J genes are TRBV6-5 and TRBJ2-7; TRBD2 matches 9 bases. Trimming at V came to 7 bases and at J to 4 bases, leaving 14 bases not matched to a gene. The CDR3 runs 16 residues. CDR1 and CDR2 (germline): MNHEY, SVGAGI. The CDR3 here is CASTALEREVIYEQYF. CDR3 DNA sequence: TGTGCCAGCACCGCGTTGGAGCGGGAGGTAATATACGAGCAGTACTTC.

J is TRBJ2-2 and V is TRBV12-3 or TRBV12-4; tentative D call: TRBD2 (6 bases). The V end lost 10 bases, the J end lost 0 bases, and 24 bases lay between the germline ends. The CDR3 sequence is 18 residues long. The CDR3 sequence is CAIPAGDFVKTNTGELFF. The CDR3 DNA is TGTGCCATCCCTGCCGGGGACTTTGTTAAAACGAACACCGGGGAGCTGTTTTTT.

By share, this clonotype counts as medium-sized. The J gene is TRBJ2-3, the V gene TRBV5-1; D is possibly TRBD2 (5 bases). From germline, CDR1 is SGHRS and CDR2 YFSETQ. The CDR3 length is 14 residues. V lost 0 bases to trimming and J lost 4 bases, with 9 bases between them. The CDR3 here is CASSLEWGADTQYF. Here the CDR3 DNA reads TGCGCCAGCAGCTTGGAGTGGGGAGCAGATACGCAGTATTTT.

This clonotype counts as medium-sized (0.01 to 0.1%). The chain carries TRBV10-3 and TRBJ2-1; 8 nucleotides match TRBD1. V shed 10 bases and J 8 bases; nucleotides not matched to a gene: 22. There are 17 residues in the CDR3. CDR1 ENHRY and CDR2 SYGVKD come from the germline V gene. The DNA of the CDR3 is TGTGCCACCCAAAACCCTCTCTTGACAGGGGATTTTGATGAGCAGTTCTTC. Amino acid sequence: CATQNPLLTGDFDEQFF.

A few counts support this clonotype. V gene TRBV12-3 or TRBV12-4 combines with J gene TRBJ1-1; D is unclear. V lost 6 bases and J lost 7, with 9 bases in between. The CDR3 runs 11 residues. CDR3 nucleotide sequence: TGTGCCAGCAGATTGGGGAATGAAGCTTTCTTT. It translates to CASRLGNEAFF.